These T cell receptor beta chains were read from a single sample in a study of cytomegalovirus exposure and HLA in healthy donors. The method was immunoSEQ multiplex PCR; TCRdb's version includes in-frame clones alone and lacks a portion of them. The data hold about 120,000 clones, with roughly 90% observed a single time. Sequencing was done on a sample of PBMCs. The receptor source for this set is a woman aged 25 to 39 in good health and CMV-seropositive. CDR3s include the opening cysteine and the closing phenylalanine or tryptophan. A D gene is named only where the DNA matches it firmly. The size of a clone is reported for some rows only, either as once, few or many, or as a class for expanded clones.

j_call d_call clone_size v_call cdr3_length cdr3_nt cdr3_aa
TRBJ1-2 NA NA TRBV30 13 TGTGCCTGGGACAGGCTCTGGGGCTATGGCTACACCTTC CAWDRLWGYGYTF
TRBJ2-7 TRBD1 NA TRBV7-2 16 TGTGCCAGCAGCTTAGCGGGACAGGGGGTTTCGTACGAGCAGTACTTC CASSLAGQGVSYEQYF
TRBJ2-3 TRBD2 NA TRBV7-2 14 TGTGCCAGCAGCGCCGGACTAGCGGGAGATACGCAGTATTTT CASSAGLAGDTQYF
TRBJ1-5 TRBD1 few TRBV4-2 16 TGTGCCAGCAGCCAAGGGCTAGGACAGGGGAATCAGCCCCAGCATTTT CASSQGLGQGNQPQHF
TRBJ2-2 TRBD2 NA TRBV11-2 16 TGTGCCAGCAGCTTGGGACTAGCGGGAGCATCCGGGGAGCTGTTTTTT CASSLGLAGASGELFF
TRBJ2-7 NA NA TRBV27 12 TGTGCCAGCAGCCCAGGCCCCTGGGAGCAGTACTTC CASSPGPWEQYF
TRBJ1-5 TRBD1 NA TRBV2 13 TGTGCCAGCAGTGGCAGGGGGGATCAGCCCCAGCATTTT CASSGRGDQPQHF
TRBJ2-6 NA NA TRBV7-9 16 TGTGCCAGCACCGAGGACATCCTCTCTGGGGCCAACGTCCTGACTTTC CASTEDILSGANVLTF
TRBJ2-7 TRBD1 NA TRBV6-6 15 TGTGCCAGCAGTTACTCGGGTACAGGGGTCTACGAGCAGTACTTC CASSYSGTGVYEQYF
TRBJ2-1 NA once TRBV4-1 15 TGCGCCAGCAGCCAATCAAAGAGCTCCTACAATGAGCAGTTCTTC CASSQSKSSYNEQFF
TRBJ1-2 TRBD1 once TRBV29-1 12 TGCAGCGTCGGAGGGACAGATCGGGGCTACACCTTC CSVGGTDRGYTF
TRBJ2-1 NA NA TRBV25-1 14 TGTGCCAGCACCAAAACGAGCTCCTACAATGAGCAGTTCTTC CASTKTSSYNEQFF
TRBJ1-5 NA NA TRBV4-1 19 TGCGCCAGCAGCCAAGAGGAAAGCAGGGTAGGTTGGAGCAATCAGCCCCAGCATTTT CASSQEESRVGWSNQPQHF
TRBJ1-2 NA NA TRBV5-6 14 TGTGCCAGCAGCTTGAGGACAGCTAACTATGGCTACACCTTC CASSLRTANYGYTF
TRBJ1-1 NA NA TRBV2 13 TGTGCCAGCAGTGAGGACAGGAACACTGAAGCTTTCTTT CASSEDRNTEAFF
TRBJ2-3 NA once TRBV27 14 TGTGCCAGCAGTCTAGGATCCAGACCCGATACGCAGTATTTT CASSLGSRPDTQYF
TRBJ2-1 TRBD2 NA TRBV6-1 15 TGTGCCAGCACTGGGAGGGTTAGGGGACACAATGAGCAGTTCTTC CASTGRVRGHNEQFF
TRBJ2-1 NA NA TRBV15 16 TGTGCCACCAGCAGAGACCTCGGGAGCTCCTACAATGAGCAGTTCTTC CATSRDLGSSYNEQFF
TRBJ1-2 TRBD1 NA TRBV4-1 18 TGCGCCAGCAGCCAAACTCCGGGACAGGGGGAATTAAACTATGGCTACACCTTC CASSQTPGQGELNYGYTF
TRBJ2-7 NA NA TRBV5-1 13 TGCGCCAGCAGCCCGACTGGATCCTACGAGCAGTACTTC CASSPTGSYEQYF
TRBJ1-1 NA NA TRBV28 15 TGTGCCAGCTTCGGCGGGCCCCGGGGGGGCACTGAAGCTTTCTTT CASFGGPRGGTEAFF
TRBJ1-1 TRBD1 NA TRBV19 14 TGTGCCAGTAGTTATGGGGACAGGGTCACTGAAGCTTTCTTT CASSYGDRVTEAFF
TRBJ1-5 TRBD1 NA TRBV30 13 TGTGCCTGGAGTCGGGACAGGGATCAGCCCCAGCATTTT CAWSRDRDQPQHF
TRBJ2-7 NA NA TRBV19 14 TGTGCCAGTAGTGCCGCGGGCCGACGCTACGAGCAGTACTTC CASSAAGRRYEQYF
TRBJ2-5 TRBD2 NA TRBV7-6 17 TGTGCCAGCAGCTTAGCAAACCAGCGGGGGGTCCAAGAGACCCAGTACTTC CASSLANQRGVQETQYF
TRBJ1-1 NA NA TRBV2 13 TGTGCCAGCAGTGAAGAGAGGCGGACTGAAGCTTTCTTT CASSEERRTEAFF
TRBJ2-3 NA NA TRBV27 14 TGTGCCAGCAGACGGGACTGGAGCACAGATACGCAGTATTTT CASRRDWSTDTQYF
TRBJ2-2 TRBD1 NA TRBV7-6 16 TGTGCCAGCAGCTTGCTGAGACAGGGGGCAACCGGGGAGCTGTTTTTT CASSLLRQGATGELFF
TRBJ2-7 NA NA TRBV19 15 TGTGCCAGTAGTATAGAGTCACAGGCGTTCTACGAGCAGTACTTC CASSIESQAFYEQYF
TRBJ2-2 NA NA TRBV2 14 TGTGCCTCCCAGCAGGGCTTGCACACCGGGGAGCTGTTTTTT CASQQGLHTGELFF
TRBJ1-2 NA NA TRBV18 14 TGTGCCAGCTCACCAAGGAGGGAGGGAGATGGCTACACCTTC CASSPRREGDGYTF
TRBJ2-1 TRBD2 NA TRBV7-9 16 TGTGCCAGCAGCGGGAGTCGGGGGGGCTCCTACAATGAGCAGTTCTTC CASSGSRGGSYNEQFF
TRBJ2-3 NA once TRBV6-5 13 TGTGCCAGCAGTAAACGGGGCACAGATACGCAGTATTTT CASSKRGTDTQYF
TRBJ1-1 NA NA TRBV6-6 15 TGTGCCAGCAGGGTTTACGGACTCCTGAACACTGAAGCTTTCTTT CASRVYGLLNTEAFF
TRBJ2-7 TRBD2 NA TRBV11-2 14 TGTGCCAGCAGCGGGGGACTAGCGGAGTACGAGCAGTACTTC CASSGGLAEYEQYF
TRBJ2-7 TRBD2 NA TRBV7-2 16 TGTGCCAGCAGCTCCCCTCGGACTAGCGGGGCTTACGAGCAGTACTTC CASSSPRTSGAYEQYF
TRBJ1-4 NA NA TRBV7-6 13 TGTGCCAGCAGGACAGGTTCCCATGAAAAACTGTTTTTT CASRTGSHEKLFF
TRBJ2-1 TRBD2 once TRBV27 17 TGTGCCAGCAGTTTAGTTTCGAGCGGGGAGGGGTACAATGAGCAGTTCTTC CASSLVSSGEGYNEQFF
TRBJ1-2 TRBD1 NA TRBV4-3 16 TGCGCCAGCAGCCAAGAATCAGGGGGCTGGGGCTATGGCTACACCTTC CASSQESGGWGYGYTF
TRBJ2-5 TRBD2 NA TRBV30 15 TGTGCCTGGAAACCCGGGACTAGAGGTTCGGGGCCCCAGTACTTC CAWKPGTRGSGPQYF
TRBJ2-2 TRBD2 NA TRBV9 16 TGTGCCAGCACCGGACTAGCGGGAGGAATCGGCGGGGAGCTGTTTTTT CASTGLAGGIGGELFF
TRBJ2-7 TRBD1 NA TRBV6-1 11 TGTGCCAGCAGGACAGGGTCCGAGCAGTACTTC CASRTGSEQYF
TRBJ2-1 NA NA TRBV30 11 TGTGCCTGGAGGGGACTGGATGAGCAGTTCTTC CAWRGLDEQFF
TRBJ1-5 TRBD1 once TRBV30 13 TGTGCCTGGAGTCAGGGGGACAATCAGCCCCAGCATTTT CAWSQGDNQPQHF
TRBJ2-1 TRBD2 once TRBV27 16 TGTGCCAGCAGCCCCAAGGCTAGCGGGATACGATATGAGCAGTTCTTC CASSPKASGIRYEQFF
TRBJ2-3 NA NA TRBV19 15 TGTGCCAGTAGTAAGGACATCCGCCTCACAGATACGCAGTATTTT CASSKDIRLTDTQYF
TRBJ1-1 NA NA TRBV6-1 14 TGTGCCAGCAGTGAAGTAGGAGGGAGGACTGAAGCTTTCTTT CASSEVGGRTEAFF
TRBJ2-1 TRBD2 NA TRBV5-1 15 TGCGCCAGCACCCCGGGGCTAGCGGGAGCACATGAGCAGTTCTTC CASTPGLAGAHEQFF
TRBJ2-3 TRBD2 NA TRBV13 16 TGTGCCAGCAGCGTCTGGGGAGGGGAGGGGACAGATACGCAGTATTTT CASSVWGGEGTDTQYF
TRBJ1-5 NA few TRBV6-1 14 TGTGCCAGCAGCCTATCGGTAAACAATCAGCCCCAGCATTTT CASSLSVNNQPQHF
TRBJ1-2 NA NA TRBV19 11 TGTGCCAGTAGAGTAGGGGATGGCTACACCTTC CASRVGDGYTF
TRBJ1-5 NA NA TRBV7-2 15 TGTGCCAGCAGCTCACAACATCAGGGCAATCAGCCCCAGCATTTT CASSSQHQGNQPQHF
TRBJ1-2 NA NA TRBV7-2 15 TGTGCCAGCAGCCTCCAGGGCTTCTGGGACTATGGCTACACCTTC CASSLQGFWDYGYTF